This TCR beta chain was recorded in a study of PD-1 blockade in classical Hodgkin lymphoma. The CDR3 totals 11 residues. In germline, CDR1 is GTSNPN, CDR2 SVGIG (reference sequence). V was cut by 3 bases and J by 4 bases, with 4 bases left in between. Measured with immunoSEQ multiplex PCR; TCRdb has only the in-frame clones, and not every one. This table holds tens of thousands of clones, roughly 80% found once. As regards this clone: Its target is not known.

Time point reported: cycle 4 day 1 (C4D1), after 6 weeks of nivolumab. Every patient experienced relapse after autologous stem cell transplantation, and brentuximab vedotin exposure varied. General observations from the study: Complete responders' diversity at baseline resembled that of newly diagnosed patients. Newly diagnosed patients were reported to start with lower TCR diversity than healthy donors.

The TCR sequence derives from a human donor with classical Hodgkin lymphoma. The material sequenced was peripheral blood mononuclear cells (PBMCs), taken before the fourth cycle of nivolumab. The chain has TRBV30 and TRBJ1-3; D not resolved. CDR3 sequence reads: CAWRHGNTIYF. Written as DNA, the CDR3 is TGTGCCTGGAGACACGGAAACACCATATATTTT.